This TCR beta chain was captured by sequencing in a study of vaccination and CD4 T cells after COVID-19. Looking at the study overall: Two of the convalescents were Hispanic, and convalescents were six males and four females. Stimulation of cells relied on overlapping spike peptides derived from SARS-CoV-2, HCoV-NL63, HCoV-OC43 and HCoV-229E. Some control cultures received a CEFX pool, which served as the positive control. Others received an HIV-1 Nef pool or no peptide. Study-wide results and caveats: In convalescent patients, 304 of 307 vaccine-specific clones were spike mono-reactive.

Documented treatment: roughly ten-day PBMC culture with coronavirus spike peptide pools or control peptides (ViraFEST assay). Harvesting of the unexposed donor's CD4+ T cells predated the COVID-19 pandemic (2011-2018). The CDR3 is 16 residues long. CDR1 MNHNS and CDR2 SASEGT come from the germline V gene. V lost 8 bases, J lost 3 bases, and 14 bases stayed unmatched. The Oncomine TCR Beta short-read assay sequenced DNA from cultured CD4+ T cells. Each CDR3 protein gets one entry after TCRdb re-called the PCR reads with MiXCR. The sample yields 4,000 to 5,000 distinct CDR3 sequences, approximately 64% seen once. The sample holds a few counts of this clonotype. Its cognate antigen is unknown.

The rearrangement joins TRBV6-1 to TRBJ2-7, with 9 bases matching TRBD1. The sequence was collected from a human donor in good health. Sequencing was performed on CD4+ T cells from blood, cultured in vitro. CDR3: CASLGRFGQGLYEQYF. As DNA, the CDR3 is TGTGCCAGCCTGGGCCGATTTGGACAGGGGCTCTACGAGCAGTACTTC.